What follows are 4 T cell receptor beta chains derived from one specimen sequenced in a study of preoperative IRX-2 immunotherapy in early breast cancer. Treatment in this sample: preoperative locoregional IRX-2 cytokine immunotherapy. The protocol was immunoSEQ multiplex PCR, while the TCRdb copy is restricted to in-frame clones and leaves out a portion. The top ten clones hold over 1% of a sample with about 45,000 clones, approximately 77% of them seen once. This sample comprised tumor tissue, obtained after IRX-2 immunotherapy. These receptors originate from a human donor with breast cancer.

CDR3 nucleotide sequence: TGTGCCAGCAGCTACCGACAGGGGGGGACAAGTGAGCAGTACTTC. Translation: CASSYRQGGTSEQYF. The chain couples TRBV22-1 to TRBJ2-7; the table's D call, TRBD1, was not checked against the DNA. TRBV22-1 has pseudogene status. The CDR3 contains 15 residues.

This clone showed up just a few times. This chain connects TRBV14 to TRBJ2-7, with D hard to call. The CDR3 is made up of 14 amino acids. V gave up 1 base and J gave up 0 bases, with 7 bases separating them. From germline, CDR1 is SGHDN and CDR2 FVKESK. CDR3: CASSQGVRSYEQYF. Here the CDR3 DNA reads TGTGCCAGCAGCCAAGGGGTACGCTCCTACGAGCAGTACTTC.

CDR3 nucleotides: TGTGCCAGCAGCTTGGGACCTACAGGGGTCTATGGCTACACCTTC. Protein: CASSLGPTGVYGYTF. V is TRBV11-3 and J is TRBJ1-2, with 7 bases fitting TRBD1. This CDR3 has 15 amino acids. Germline V gives CDR1 SGHNT, CDR2 YENEEA. Trimming cost V 3 bases and J 4 bases; bases outside gene matches: 8.

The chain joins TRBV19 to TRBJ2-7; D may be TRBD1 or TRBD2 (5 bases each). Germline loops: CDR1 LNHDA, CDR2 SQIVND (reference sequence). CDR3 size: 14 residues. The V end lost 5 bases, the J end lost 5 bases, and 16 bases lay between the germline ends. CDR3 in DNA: TGTGCCAGTAGTGTGACCGGGACCAACCACGAGCAGTACTTC. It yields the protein CASSVTGTNHEQYF.